There are a few counts of the clone carrying this T cell receptor (beta chain). Antigen specificity is unknown. The data are from a study of T cells after yellow fever vaccination. Across the study: The authors prepared low-cell-number fractions using SMART-Seq v4 Ultra Low Input. Study observations and caveats: Contaminants from the bulk population, in the form of abundant clonotypes, could be found in FACS-sorted repertoires. Clonotypes appearing in both CD4 and CD8 compartments existed, and their share was small.

The 5'RACE template-switching step produced TCR cDNA and added a universal primer site and UMIs. TCRdb used MiXCR to reprocess the 5' RACE reads, holding one entry per CDR3 protein. This table holds approximately 300,000 distinct CDR3 sequences, 6.8% found once. V was trimmed by 3 bases and J by 2 bases, leaving 13 bases between them. CDR1 MGHRA and CDR2 YSYEKL come from the germline V gene. The CDR3 contains 15 residues. The sequences come from PBMCs, collected 35 to 50 days after the first yellow fever vaccination. The sequence came from a man aged 18 to 30 who received the YFV17D yellow fever vaccine. The V and J genes are TRBV4-1 and TRBJ1-2; a weak D match, TRBD1 (6 bases). CDR3 protein: CASSHEGDLNYGYTF. As DNA, the CDR3 is TGCGCCAGCAGCCACGAGGGGGATCTCAACTATGGCTACACCTTC.